A selection of T cell receptor beta chains follows, all from one sample in a study of T cell responses to AZD1222 COVID-19 vaccine. Only in-frame clones appear in the TCRdb table, and some are missing; sequencing was by immunoSEQ multiplex PCR. The table lists about 110,000 clones, about 82% of them singletons. This material consisted of peripheral blood, taken on day 0 of AZD1222 vaccination. The origin of the receptors is an adult in good health. CDR3s leave out the opening cysteine and the closing phenylalanine or tryptophan. The order of the fields is D gene, V gene, J gene, CDR3 protein. D genes are given only for firm matches.

D: .
V: TRBV7-2
J: TRBJ2-2
CDR3: ASSRPRGAKGPGELF

D: .
V: TRBV20-1
J: TRBJ2-2
CDR3: SASIGRNTGELF

D: TRBD2
V: TRBV5-1
J: TRBJ2-7
CDR3: ASSLDPTSGVYEQY

D: .
V: TRBV12-3/TRBV12-4
J: TRBJ1-3
CDR3: ASSLGGNTIY

D: .
V: TRBV6-5
J: TRBJ2-7
CDR3: ASRANGPSYEQY

D: TRBD1
V: TRBV27
J: TRBJ1-2
CDR3: ASSVGTGAFYGYT

D: .
V: TRBV7-8
J: TRBJ2-7
CDR3: ASSLAMTGRLEQY

D: .
V: TRBV27
J: TRBJ1-5
CDR3: ASSPVGGAQPQH

D: .
V: TRBV24-1
J: TRBJ1-5
CDR3: ATSGTTGTWNQPQH

D: .
V: TRBV10-2
J: TRBJ1-1
CDR3: ASSEQGPNTEAF

D: .
V: TRBV5-1
J: TRBJ1-1
CDR3: ASSPDVTTEAF

D: .
V: TRBV7-2
J: TRBJ1-3
CDR3: ASSFMGVSGNTIY

D: TRBD2
V: TRBV19
J: TRBJ2-5
CDR3: ASSIVMGGGETQY

D: .
V: TRBV30
J: TRBJ1-3
CDR3: AWSSGAFSGNTIY

D: TRBD2
V: TRBV5-1
J: TRBJ2-2
CDR3: ASTGTSGGTGELF

D: TRBD2
V: TRBV10-3
J: TRBJ2-5
CDR3: AISESRTSGGETQY

D: .
V: TRBV27
J: TRBJ1-1
CDR3: ASSLVISEAF

D: TRBD1
V: TRBV29-1
J: TRBJ1-5
CDR3: SVVTGGNQPQH

D: .
V: TRBV4-3
J: TRBJ1-1
CDR3: ASSQGTKNTEAF

D: .
V: TRBV19
J: TRBJ2-3
CDR3: ASKGLAITDTQY

D: .
V: TRBV3-1/TRBV3-2
J: TRBJ1-3
CDR3: ASSQENLSGNTIY

D: .
V: TRBV7-3
J: TRBJ1-1
CDR3: ASSLGGRPSHTEAF

D: .
V: TRBV6-5
J: TRBJ2-7
CDR3: ASRPPSSYEQY

D: .
V: TRBV5-1
J: TRBJ2-1
CDR3: ASSSGTPDNEQF

D: .
V: TRBV27
J: TRBJ1-4
CDR3: ASSSPGRGDEKLF